This TCR beta chain was retrieved from a study of T cell repertoires in cytomegalovirus infection (dated by TCRdb to between 2018 and 2021). Study-level background: Donor HLA type was relevant to the analysis, because carriage of CMV infection together with the matching HLA type was indicated by public TCR beta signatures.

The sequencing machine was an Illumina HiSeq 1500. TCRdb applied fastp at Q25 and MiXCR to the public reads, then kept only in-frame beta chains. Entries that share a CDR3 protein sequence are merged under the most common genes and DNA. The sample includes a few hundred thousand distinct CDR3 sequences, with 9% to 9.5% observed a single time. The top ten hold around 4% of the sample. This clonotype has a count of ten or more. It has no known antigen specificity. Per-base quality was not reported, and no clone a single base away is much larger than it. Overall study outcomes, separate from this receptor: In both this cohort and an independent cohort of approximately 350 donors, the cumulative frequency of public TCR beta family members distinguished carriers of CMV infection plus the relevant HLA type. The ex vivo response was dominated by HLA-C-restricted CMV-specific TCR beta clonotypes, which also provided the single most frequent clonotype in two of eight donors.

The clonotype comes from a human donor in good health (CMV status not recorded). Some clones in this sample may be carry-over from other donors' samples. What was sequenced was PBMCs.

The CDR3 region: CASSLDPLPAVEQYF. The DNA reads as follows: TGTGCCAGCAGCTTAGATCCACTCCCGGCCGTCGAGCAGTACTTC. The chain couples TRBV7-2 to TRBJ2-7, with no confidently assigned D gene. The germline V gene specifies SGHTA as CDR1 and FQGNSA as CDR2. V is clipped by 1 base and J by 6 bases, and the sequence between their germline boundaries is 16 bases long. The CDR3 runs 15 residues from the cysteine to the phenylalanine. The read is trimmed to its CDR3 DNA, 45 bases read in frame from base 1.